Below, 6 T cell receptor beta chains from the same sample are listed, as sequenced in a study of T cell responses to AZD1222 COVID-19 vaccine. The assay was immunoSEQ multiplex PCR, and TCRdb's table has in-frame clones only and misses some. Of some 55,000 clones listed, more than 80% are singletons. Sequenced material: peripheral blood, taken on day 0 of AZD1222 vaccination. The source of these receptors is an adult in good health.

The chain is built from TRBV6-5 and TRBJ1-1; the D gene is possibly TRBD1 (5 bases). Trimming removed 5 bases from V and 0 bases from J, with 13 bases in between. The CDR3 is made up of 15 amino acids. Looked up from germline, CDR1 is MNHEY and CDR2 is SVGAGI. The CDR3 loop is CASSQTGLLNTEAFF. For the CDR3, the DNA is TGTGCCAGCAGTCAGACGGGACTCTTGAACACTGAAGCTTTCTTT.

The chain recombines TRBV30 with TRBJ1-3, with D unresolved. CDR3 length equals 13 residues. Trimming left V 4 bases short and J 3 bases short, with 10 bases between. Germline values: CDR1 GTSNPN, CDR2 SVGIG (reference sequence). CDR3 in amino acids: CAWISGDGNTIYF. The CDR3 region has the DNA TGTGCCTGGATTTCAGGAGATGGAAACACCATATATTTT.

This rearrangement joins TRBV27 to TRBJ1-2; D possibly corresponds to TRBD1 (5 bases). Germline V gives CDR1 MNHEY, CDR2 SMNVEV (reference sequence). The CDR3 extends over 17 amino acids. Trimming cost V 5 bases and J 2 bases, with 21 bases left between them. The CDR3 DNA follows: TGTGCCAGCAGTCCTACGGGACCGGTGGCTGCCAACTATGGCTACACCTTC. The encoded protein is CASSPTGPVAANYGYTF.

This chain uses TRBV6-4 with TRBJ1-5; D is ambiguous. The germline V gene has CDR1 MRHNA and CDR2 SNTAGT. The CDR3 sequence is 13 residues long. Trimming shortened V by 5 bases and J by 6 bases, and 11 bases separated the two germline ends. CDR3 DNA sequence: TGTGCCAGCAGTCGCCGACCAGGTCAGCCCCAGCATTTT. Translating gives CASSRRPGQPQHF.

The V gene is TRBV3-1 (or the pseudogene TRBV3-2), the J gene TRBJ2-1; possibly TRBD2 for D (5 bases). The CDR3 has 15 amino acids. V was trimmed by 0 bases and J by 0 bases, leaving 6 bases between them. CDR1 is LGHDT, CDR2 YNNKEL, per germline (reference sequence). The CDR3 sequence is CASSQDGISYNEQFF. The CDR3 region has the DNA TGTGCCAGCAGCCAAGACGGGATCTCCTACAATGAGCAGTTCTTC.

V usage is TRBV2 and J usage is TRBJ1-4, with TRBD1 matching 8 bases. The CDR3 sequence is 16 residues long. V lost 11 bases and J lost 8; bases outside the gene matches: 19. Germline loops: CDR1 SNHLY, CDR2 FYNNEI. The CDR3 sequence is CAGRPGQDTFGEKLFF. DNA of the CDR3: TGTGCCGGAAGACCGGGACAGGATACGTTCGGGGAAAAACTGTTTTTT.